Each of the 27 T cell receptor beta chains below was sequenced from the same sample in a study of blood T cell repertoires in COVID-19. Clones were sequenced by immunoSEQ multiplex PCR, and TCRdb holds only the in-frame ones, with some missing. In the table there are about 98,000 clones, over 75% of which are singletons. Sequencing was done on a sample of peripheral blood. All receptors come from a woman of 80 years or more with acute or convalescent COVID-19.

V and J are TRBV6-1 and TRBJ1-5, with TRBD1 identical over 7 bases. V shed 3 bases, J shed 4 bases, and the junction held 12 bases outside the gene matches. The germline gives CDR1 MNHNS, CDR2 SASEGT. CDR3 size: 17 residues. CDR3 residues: CASSELKGTEHNQPQHF. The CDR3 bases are TGTGCCAGCAGTGAGCTAAAAGGGACAGAACATAATCAGCCCCAGCATTTT.

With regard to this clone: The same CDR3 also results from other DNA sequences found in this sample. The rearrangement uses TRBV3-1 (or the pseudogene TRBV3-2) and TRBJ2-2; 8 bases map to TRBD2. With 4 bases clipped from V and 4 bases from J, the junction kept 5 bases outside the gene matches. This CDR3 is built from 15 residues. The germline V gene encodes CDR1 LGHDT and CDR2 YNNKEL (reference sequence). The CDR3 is CASSPGGLATGELFF. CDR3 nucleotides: TGTGCCAGCAGCCCGGGAGGACTAGCCACCGGGGAGCTGTTTTTT.

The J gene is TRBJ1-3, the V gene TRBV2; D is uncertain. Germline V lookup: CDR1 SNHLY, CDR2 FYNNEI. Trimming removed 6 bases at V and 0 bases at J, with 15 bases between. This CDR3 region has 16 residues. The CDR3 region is CASRMYRGHSGNTIYF. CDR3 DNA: TGTGCCAGCAGAATGTATAGAGGCCACTCTGGAAACACCATATATTTT.

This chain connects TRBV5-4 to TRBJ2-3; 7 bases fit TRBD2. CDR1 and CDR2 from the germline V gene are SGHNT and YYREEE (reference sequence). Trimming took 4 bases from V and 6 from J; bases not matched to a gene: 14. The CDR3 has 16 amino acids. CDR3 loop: CASSPRSGLGGDTQYF. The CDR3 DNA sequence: TGTGCCAGCAGCCCAAGGTCCGGACTAGGTGGTGATACGCAGTATTTT.

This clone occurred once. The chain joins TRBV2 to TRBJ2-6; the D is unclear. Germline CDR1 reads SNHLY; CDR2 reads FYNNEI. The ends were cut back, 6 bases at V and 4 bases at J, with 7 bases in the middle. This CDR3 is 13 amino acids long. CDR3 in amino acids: CASSLEGANVLTF. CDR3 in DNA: TGTGCCAGCAGCTTAGAAGGGGCCAACGTCCTGACTTTC.

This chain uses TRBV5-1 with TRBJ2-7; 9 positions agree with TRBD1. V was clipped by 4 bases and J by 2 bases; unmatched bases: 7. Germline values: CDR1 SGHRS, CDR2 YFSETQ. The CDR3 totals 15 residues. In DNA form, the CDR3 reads TGCGCCAGCAGCCTTTGGACAGGGGTCCCCTACGAGCAGTACTTC. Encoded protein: CASSLWTGVPYEQYF. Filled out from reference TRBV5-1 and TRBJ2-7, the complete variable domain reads KAGVTQTPRYLIKTRGQQVTLSCSPISGHRSVSWYQQTPGQGLQFLFEYFSETQRNKGNFPGRFSGRQFSNSRSEMNVSTLELGDSALYLCASSLWTGVPYEQYFGPGTRLTVT.

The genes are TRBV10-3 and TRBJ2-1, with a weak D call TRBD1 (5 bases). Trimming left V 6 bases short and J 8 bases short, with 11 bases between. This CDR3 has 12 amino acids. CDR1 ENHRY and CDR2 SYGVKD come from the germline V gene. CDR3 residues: CAISQGRDEQFF. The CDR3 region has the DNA TGTGCCATCAGCCAGGGAAGGGATGAGCAGTTCTTC.

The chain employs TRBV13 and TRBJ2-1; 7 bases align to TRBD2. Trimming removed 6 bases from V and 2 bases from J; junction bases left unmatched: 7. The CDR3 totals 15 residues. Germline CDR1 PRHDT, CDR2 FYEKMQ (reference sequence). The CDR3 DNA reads TGTGCCAGCAGGTACGAGCGGGGAGCCTACAATGAGCAGTTCTTC. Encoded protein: CASRYERGAYNEQFF.

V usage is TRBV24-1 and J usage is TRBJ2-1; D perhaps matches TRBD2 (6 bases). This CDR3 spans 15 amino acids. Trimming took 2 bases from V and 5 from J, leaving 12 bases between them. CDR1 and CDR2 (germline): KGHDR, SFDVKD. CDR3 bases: TGTGCCACCAGTGATTCTACTAGGAGGGACAATGAGCAGTTCTTC. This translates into CATSDSTRRDNEQFF.

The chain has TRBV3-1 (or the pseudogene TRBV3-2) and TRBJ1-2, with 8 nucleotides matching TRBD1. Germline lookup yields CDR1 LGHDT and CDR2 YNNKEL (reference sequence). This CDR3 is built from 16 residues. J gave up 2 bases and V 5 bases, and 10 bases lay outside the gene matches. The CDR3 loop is CASSRQLGQANYGYTF. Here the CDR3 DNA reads TGTGCCAGCAGCAGACAATTGGGACAGGCCAACTATGGCTACACCTTC.

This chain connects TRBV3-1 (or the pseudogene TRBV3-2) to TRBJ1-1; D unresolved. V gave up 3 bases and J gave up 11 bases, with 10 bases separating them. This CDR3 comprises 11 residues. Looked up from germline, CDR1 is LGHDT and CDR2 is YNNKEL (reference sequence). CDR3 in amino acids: CASSQGWEAFF. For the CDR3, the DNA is TGTGCCAGCAGCCAGGGCTGGGAGGCTTTCTTT.

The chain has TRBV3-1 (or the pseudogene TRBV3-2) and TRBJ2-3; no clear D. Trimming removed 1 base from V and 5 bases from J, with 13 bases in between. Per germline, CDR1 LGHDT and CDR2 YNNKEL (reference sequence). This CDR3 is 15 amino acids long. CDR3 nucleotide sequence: TGTGCCAGCAGCCAAGCGACTCTCCCCGGAGATACGCAGTATTTT. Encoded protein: CASSQATLPGDTQYF.

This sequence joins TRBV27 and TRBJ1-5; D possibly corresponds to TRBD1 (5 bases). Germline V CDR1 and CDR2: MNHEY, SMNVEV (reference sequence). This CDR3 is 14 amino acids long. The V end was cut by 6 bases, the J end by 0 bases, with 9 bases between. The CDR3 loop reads CASRATDSNQPQHF. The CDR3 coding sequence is TGTGCCAGCAGGGCGACAGATAGCAATCAGCCCCAGCATTTT.

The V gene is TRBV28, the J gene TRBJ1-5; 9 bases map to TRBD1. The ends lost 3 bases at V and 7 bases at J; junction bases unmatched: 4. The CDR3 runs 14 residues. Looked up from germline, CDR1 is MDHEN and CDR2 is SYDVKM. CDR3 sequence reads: CASSLGTGWQPQHF. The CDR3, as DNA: TGTGCCAGCAGTTTGGGGACAGGGTGGCAGCCCCAGCATTTT.

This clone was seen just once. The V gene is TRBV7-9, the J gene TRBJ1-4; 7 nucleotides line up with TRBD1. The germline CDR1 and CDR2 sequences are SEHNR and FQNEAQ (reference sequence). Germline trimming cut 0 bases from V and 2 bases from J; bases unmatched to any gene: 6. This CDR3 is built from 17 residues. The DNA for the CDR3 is TGTGCCAGCAGCTTAGCCAAGGGGGCAAGGACTAATGAAAAACTGTTTTTT. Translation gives CASSLAKGARTNEKLFF. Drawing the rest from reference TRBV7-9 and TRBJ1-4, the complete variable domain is DTGVSQNPRHKITKRGQNVTFRCDPISEHNRLYWYRQTLGQGPEFLTYFQNEAQLEKSRLLSDRFSAERPKGSFSTLEIQRTEQGDSAMYLCASSLAKGARTNEKLFFGSGTQLSVL.

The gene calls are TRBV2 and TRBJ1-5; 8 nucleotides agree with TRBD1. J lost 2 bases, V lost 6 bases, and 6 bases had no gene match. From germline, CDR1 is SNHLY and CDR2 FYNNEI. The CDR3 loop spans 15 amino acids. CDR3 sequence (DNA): TGTGCCAGCAGCGCGGACAGGGTGGGCAATCAGCCCCAGCATTTT. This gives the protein CASSADRVGNQPQHF.

The CDR3 coding sequence is TGTGCCAGCAGTGAGTCTAGTCGGCGACTAGAGACCCAGTACTTC. It is translated as CASSESSRRLETQYF. The chain couples TRBV2 to TRBJ2-5; D call uncertain. The germline CDR1 and CDR2 sequences are SNHLY and FYNNEI. V was trimmed by 3 bases and J by 4 bases, leaving 15 bases between them. This CDR3 region has 15 residues.

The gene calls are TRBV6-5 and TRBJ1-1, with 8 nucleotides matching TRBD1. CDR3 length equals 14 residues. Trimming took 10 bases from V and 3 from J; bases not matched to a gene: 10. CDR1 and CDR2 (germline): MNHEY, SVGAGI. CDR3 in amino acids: CAICRGHGDTEAFF. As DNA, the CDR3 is TGTGCCATCTGCAGGGGGCATGGTGACACTGAAGCTTTCTTT.

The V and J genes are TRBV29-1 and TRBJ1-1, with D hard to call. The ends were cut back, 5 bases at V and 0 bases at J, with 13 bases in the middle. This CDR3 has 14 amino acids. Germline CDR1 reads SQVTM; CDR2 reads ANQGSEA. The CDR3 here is CSVREDFMNTEAFF. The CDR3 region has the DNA TGCAGCGTTCGAGAAGACTTCATGAACACTGAAGCTTTCTTT.

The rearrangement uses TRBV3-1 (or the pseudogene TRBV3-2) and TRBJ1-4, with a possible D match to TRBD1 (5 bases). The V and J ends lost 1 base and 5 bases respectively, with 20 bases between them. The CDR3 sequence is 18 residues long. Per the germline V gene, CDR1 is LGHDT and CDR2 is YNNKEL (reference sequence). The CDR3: CASSQGVGYGGKNEKLFF. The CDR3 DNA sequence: TGTGCCAGCAGCCAAGGGGTTGGGTACGGGGGTAAAAATGAAAAACTGTTTTTT.

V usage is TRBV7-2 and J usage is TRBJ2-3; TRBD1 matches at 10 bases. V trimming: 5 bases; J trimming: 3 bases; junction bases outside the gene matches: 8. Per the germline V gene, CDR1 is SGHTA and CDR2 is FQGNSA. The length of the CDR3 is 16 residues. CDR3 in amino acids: CASSLRQGAGTDTQYF. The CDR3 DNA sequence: TGTGCCAGCAGCCTCCGACAGGGGGCTGGGACAGATACGCAGTATTTT.

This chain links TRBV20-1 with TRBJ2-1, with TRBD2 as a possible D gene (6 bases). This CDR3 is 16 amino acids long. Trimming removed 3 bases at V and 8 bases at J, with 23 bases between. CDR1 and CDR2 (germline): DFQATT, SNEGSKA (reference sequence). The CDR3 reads CSASKWASAWGDEQFF. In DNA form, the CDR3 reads TGCAGTGCTAGTAAATGGGCTAGCGCCTGGGGGGATGAGCAGTTCTTC.

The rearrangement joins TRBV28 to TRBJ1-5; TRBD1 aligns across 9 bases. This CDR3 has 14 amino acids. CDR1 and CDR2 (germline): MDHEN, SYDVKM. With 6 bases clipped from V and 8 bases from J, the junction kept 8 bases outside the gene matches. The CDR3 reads CASSIGQGRKPQHF. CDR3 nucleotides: TGTGCCAGCAGCATCGGACAGGGGAGGAAGCCCCAGCATTTT.

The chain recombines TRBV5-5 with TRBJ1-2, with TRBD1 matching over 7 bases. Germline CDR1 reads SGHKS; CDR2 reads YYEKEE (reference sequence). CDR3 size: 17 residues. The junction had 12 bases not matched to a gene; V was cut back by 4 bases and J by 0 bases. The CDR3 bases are TGTGCCAGCAGCGGGAGGCTACAGGGGAAAGCTAACTATGGCTACACCTTC. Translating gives CASSGRLQGKANYGYTF. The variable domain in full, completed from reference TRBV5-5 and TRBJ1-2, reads DAGVTQSPTHLIKTRGQQVTLRCSPISGHKSVSWYQQVLGQGPQFIFQYYEKEERGRGNFPDRFSARQFPNYSSELNVNALLLGDSALYLCASSGRLQGKANYGYTFGSGTRLTVV.

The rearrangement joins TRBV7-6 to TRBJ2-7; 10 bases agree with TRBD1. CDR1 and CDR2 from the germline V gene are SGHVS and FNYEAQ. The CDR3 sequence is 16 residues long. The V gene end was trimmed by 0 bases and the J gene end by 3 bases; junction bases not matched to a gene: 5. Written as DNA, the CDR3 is TGTGCCAGCAGCTTAGCCGGGACAGGGGCCGGCTACGAGCAGTACTTC. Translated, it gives CASSLAGTGAGYEQYF.

DNA of the CDR3: TGTGCCAGCAGCTTGGTTAGCGGGGGAAGGACAGATACGCAGTATTTT. Translating it yields CASSLVSGGRTDTQYF. The chain combines TRBV5-6 with TRBJ2-3, with 9 positions matching TRBD2. Trimming took 0 bases from V and 3 from J; bases not matched to a gene: 5. Per the germline V gene, CDR1 is SGHDT and CDR2 is YYEEEE. The CDR3 loop spans 16 amino acids.

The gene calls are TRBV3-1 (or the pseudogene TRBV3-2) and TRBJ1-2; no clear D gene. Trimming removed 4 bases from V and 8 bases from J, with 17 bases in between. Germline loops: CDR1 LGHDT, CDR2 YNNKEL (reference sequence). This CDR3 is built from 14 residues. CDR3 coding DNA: TGTGCCAGCAGCCCCCGCGGAACGCGACGGGGCTACACCTTC. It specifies CASSPRGTRRGYTF.